This entry lists 5 T cell receptor beta chains sequenced from one sample in a study of early T cells in non-severe SARS-CoV-2 infection. Each CDR3 protein gets one entry after TCRdb re-called the 5' RACE reads with MiXCR. The sample consists of about 29,000 distinct CDR3 sequences, approximately 5.3% of them appearing once. Material for sequencing was whole blood. Receptors originate from an adult who was a healthcare worker with PCR-confirmed SARS-CoV-2 infection or an uninfected control (not recorded which).

The chain joins TRBV6-5 to TRBJ2-3; a weak D match, TRBD1 (6 bases). Germline CDR1 and CDR2: MNHEY and SVGAGI. V shed 5 bases and J shed 3 bases, with 15 bases lying between them. The CDR3 is made up of 15 amino acids. This CDR3 is CASSLDRGPTDTQYF. CDR3 DNA: TGTGCCAGCAGTCTGGACAGAGGGCCGACAGATACGCAGTATTTT.

The genes are TRBV7-2 and TRBJ1-1; 10 bases are shared with TRBD1. V lost 5 bases, J lost 3 bases, and 6 bases stayed unmatched. Germline CDR1 is SGHTA and CDR2 is FQGNSA. This CDR3 has 15 amino acids. The DNA for the CDR3 is TGTGCCAGCAGCCCGACAGGGGGCAGGGACACTGAAGCTTTCTTT. Its translation: CASSPTGGRDTEAFF.

This clonotype appeared many times. The rearrangement links TRBV13 to TRBJ2-7, with TRBD1 matching 7 bases. Per the germline V gene, CDR1 is PRHDT and CDR2 is FYEKMQ (reference sequence). After removal of 5 bases from V and 7 bases from J, the junction contained 11 bases not matched to a gene. This CDR3 is 14 amino acids long. CDR3 coding DNA: TGTGCCAGCAGCCACTCGACAGGGCGGAGGGAGCAGTACTTC. Encoded protein: CASSHSTGRREQYF.

This clonotype was detected many times. V usage is TRBV6-2 or TRBV6-3 and J usage is TRBJ2-1; TRBD2 might be the D (6 bases). The CDR3 length is 13 residues. The germline gives CDR1 MNHEY, CDR2 SVGEGT. Between the trimmed V and J ends, which lost 10 bases and 10 bases, there was a span of 20 bases. CDR3 sequence: CAISTRQRGEQFF. In DNA form, the CDR3 reads TGTGCCATCTCGACTAGGCAACGGGGAGAGCAGTTCTTC.

This clonotype was counted at least ten times. This rearrangement joins TRBV6-1 to TRBJ2-5, with 8 bases fitting TRBD1. The CDR3 totals 15 residues. Germline CDR1 and CDR2: MNHNS and SASEGT. Unmatched junction bases numbered 6, after V lost 4 bases and J lost 2 bases. CDR3 residues: CASSVTDRAQETQYF. The DNA for the CDR3 is TGTGCCAGCAGTGTTACGGACAGGGCACAAGAGACCCAGTACTTC.